This TCR beta chain is from a study of CD8+ T cells in alopecia areata. Looking at the study overall: Tofacitinib treatment spanned 6 to 18 months, with 6 months off drug afterward.

On this clone itself: Its specificity is unknown.

Overall study findings and caveats: An increase in clonality over normal scalp was evident in lesional scalp, especially alopecia totalis/universalis. Among patients, TCR sharing was less clear than in mice, a difference possibly due in part to HLA diversity in the patient population.

TCR sequencing used cDNA made by reverse transcription of extracted RNA. TCRdb's copy holds only in-frame clones and misses some; the assay was immunoSEQ multiplex PCR. This table holds about 200,000 clones, more than 45% found once. Germline CDR1 and CDR2: SEHNR and FQNEAQ (reference sequence). This CDR3 spans 15 amino acids. Trimming stripped 4 bases from V and 6 bases from J, with 13 bases between. This material consisted of CD4+ T cells sorted from blood, taken at week 0. The rearrangement links TRBV7-9 to TRBJ1-6, with D maybe TRBD1 (6 bases). This receptor was taken from a human donor with alopecia areata. Here the CDR3 reads CASSSLGALNSPLHF. The CDR3, as DNA: TGTGCCAGCAGCTCCCTGGGGGCCCTTAATTCACCCCTCCACTTT.